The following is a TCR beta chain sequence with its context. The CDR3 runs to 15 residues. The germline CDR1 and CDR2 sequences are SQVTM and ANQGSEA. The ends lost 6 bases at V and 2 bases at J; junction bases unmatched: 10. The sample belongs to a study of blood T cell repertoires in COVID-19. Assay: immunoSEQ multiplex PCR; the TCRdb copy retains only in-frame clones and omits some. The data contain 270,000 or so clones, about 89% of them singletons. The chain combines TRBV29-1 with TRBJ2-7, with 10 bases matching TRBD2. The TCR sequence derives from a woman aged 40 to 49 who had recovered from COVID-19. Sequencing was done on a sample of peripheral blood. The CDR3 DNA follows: TGCAGCGTCAGGCCCGGACTAGCGGAAACCTACGAGCAGTACTTC. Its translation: CSVRPGLAETYEQYF.